This T cell receptor (beta chain) was sequenced for a study of response to subunit inactivated influenza vaccine. TCRdb re-called the RT-PCR reads through MiXCR, storing one row per CDR3 protein. The table shows fewer than 350,000 distinct CDR3 sequences, with around a fifth occurring only once. Trimming cost V 2 bases and J 1 base; bases outside gene matches: 2. The CDR3 length is 14 residues. CDR1 GTSNPN and CDR2 SVGIG come from the germline V gene (reference sequence). The sequencing used PBMCs from blood, collected roughly 20 months after vaccination. The rearrangement links TRBV30 to TRBJ2-3, with 8 bases identical to TRBD2. The sequence was collected from a man between 50 and 69 years old who received an inactivated influenza vaccine. The DNA for the CDR3 is TGTGCCTGGAGTTGGCGGGGGGGCACAGATACGCAGTATTTT. Translation: CAWSWRGGTDTQYF. Complete variable domain (other parts from reference TRBV30 and TRBJ2-3): SQTIHQWPATLVQPVGSPLSLECTVEGTSNPNLYWYRQAAGRGLQLLFYSVGIGQISSEVPQNLSASRPQDRQFILSSKKLLLSDSGFYLCAWSWRGGTDTQYFGPGTRLTVL.